Listed here are 15 T cell receptor beta chains from one sample, sequenced in a study of beta chain features in type 1 diabetes. Every isolated RNA sample was fully reverse transcribed, so sequencing captured expressed TCRB transcripts. Sequencing used immunoSEQ multiplex PCR; TCRdb keeps in-frame clones, though not all of them. The sample yields hundreds of thousands of clones, roughly a sixth seen once. The sequenced sample was naive CD4+ T cells from blood. These receptors originate from a man younger than 35 in good health.

This sequence joins TRBV6-1 and TRBJ1-2; 11 bases agree with TRBD1. V shed 4 bases and J 5 bases; nucleotides not matched to a gene: 3. The CDR3 loop spans 14 amino acids. CDR1 and CDR2 (germline): MNHNS, SASEGT. This chain's CDR3 is CASSAGTGGYGYTF. The CDR3 DNA follows: TGTGCCAGCAGTGCAGGGACAGGGGGTTATGGCTACACCTTC.

This clone was found a few times. The J gene is TRBJ2-5, the V gene TRBV10-3, with TRBD1 matching over 8 bases. Germline trimming cut 2 bases from V and 5 bases from J; bases unmatched to any gene: 7. The CDR3 is 15 amino acids. CDR1 is ENHRY and CDR2 is SYGVKD in the germline V gene. The CDR3 bases are TGTGCCATCAGTGAGGGACAGGGTTTTGGGGAGACCCAGTACTTC. Its translation is CAISEGQGFGETQYF.

This clone was observed a few times. The chain uses TRBV11-3 and TRBJ2-1, with TRBD2 identical over 9 bases. Germline loops: CDR1 SGHNT, CDR2 YENEEA. J was trimmed by 6 bases and V by 3 bases; bases with no gene match: 3. CDR3 length: 14 amino acids. The CDR3 spells CASSLRGGFNEQFF. The CDR3 DNA sequence: TGTGCCAGCAGCTTGCGGGGGGGTTTCAATGAGCAGTTCTTC.

This clone has a handful of counts. The gene calls are TRBV7-3 and TRBJ1-1; D not resolved. This CDR3 region has 14 residues. Germline V gene data show CDR1 as SGHTA and CDR2 as FQGTGA. Trimming stripped 5 bases from V and 0 bases from J, with 10 bases between. The CDR3 protein is CASSQSSVNTEAFF. CDR3 sequence (DNA): TGTGCCAGCAGCCAAAGCAGTGTGAACACTGAAGCTTTCTTT. Supplemented by reference TRBV7-3 and TRBJ1-1, the full variable domain reads GAGVSQTPSNKVTEKGKYVELRCDPISGHTALYWYRQSLGQGPEFLIYFQGTGAADDSGLPNDRFFAVRPEGSVSTLKIQRTERGDSAVYLCASSQSSVNTEAFFGQGTRLTVV.

This clone was counted only a few times. J is TRBJ1-6 and V is TRBV11-1; D unclear. CDR1 and CDR2 (germline): SGHAT, FQDESV (reference sequence). The CDR3 covers 13 residues. Trimming shortened V by 5 bases and J by 5 bases, and 7 bases separated the two germline ends. The CDR3 sequence: CASSLLHNSPLHF. The CDR3 bases are TGTGCCAGCAGCCTACTCCATAATTCACCCCTCCACTTT.

This clone has just a few counts. This chain joins TRBV5-1 and TRBJ2-1, with 9 bases aligning to TRBD2. The CDR3 has 14 amino acids. Trimming took 4 bases from V and 8 from J; bases not matched to a gene: 7. Germline CDR1 reads SGHRS; CDR2 reads YFSETQ. CDR3 sequence (DNA): TGCGCCAGCAGCCCGGCTAGCGGGAATCATGAGCAGTTCTTC. Amino acid sequence: CASSPASGNHEQFF.

The chain combines TRBV4-2 with TRBJ2-1, with TRBD2 identical over 11 bases. With V trimmed by 1 base and J by 0 bases, 5 bases remained unmatched. CDR1 and CDR2 from the germline V gene are LGHNA and YNFKEQ. The CDR3 runs to 18 residues. The CDR3: CASSQVASGRFSYNEQFF. The CDR3 nucleotides are TGTGCCAGCAGCCAAGTCGCTAGCGGGAGGTTCTCCTACAATGAGCAGTTCTTC.

In its sample, this clone was seen a few times. The V gene is TRBV28, the J gene TRBJ1-2; D call uncertain. The V gene's germline CDR1 is MDHEN and CDR2 SYDVKM. The CDR3 totals 12 residues. Trimming took off 5 bases at V and 6 bases at J, with 10 bases between the two ends. In DNA, the CDR3 is TGTGCCAGCAGTAAGGGTATCGATGGCTACACCTTC. It encodes CASSKGIDGYTF.

This clone was seen only a few times. The chain employs TRBV20-1 and TRBJ1-1; 7 bases are shared with TRBD1. Germline assignment: CDR1 DFQATT and CDR2 SNEGSKA (reference sequence). The CDR3 runs to 11 residues. Trimming at V came to 6 bases and at J to 6 bases, leaving 4 bases not matched to a gene. CDR3 sequence: CSARGAAEAFF. The CDR3 bases are TGCAGTGCCAGGGGGGCCGCTGAAGCTTTCTTT.

V usage is TRBV7-2 and J usage is TRBJ1-5, with a possible D match to TRBD1 (6 bases). Germline V gene sequence: CDR1 SGHTA, CDR2 FQGNSA. Trimming removed 5 bases at V and 4 bases at J, with 12 bases between. The CDR3 sequence is 14 residues long. The DNA for the CDR3 is TGTGCCAGCAGCCACAAAGACAGGAATCAGCCCCAGCATTTT. Protein sequence: CASSHKDRNQPQHF.

The chain links TRBV5-1 to TRBJ2-4, with TRBD1 identical over 8 bases. This CDR3 is built from 15 residues. With 4 bases clipped from V and 8 bases from J, the junction kept 11 bases outside the gene matches. CDR1 and CDR2 (germline): SGHRS, YFSETQ. The CDR3 DNA is TGCGCCAGCAGCGTCCCGACAGGGGCTTTGGACATTCAGTACTTC. Amino acid sequence: CASSVPTGALDIQYF. The full variable domain, with the rest looked up from reference TRBV5-1 and TRBJ2-4, is KAGVTQTPRYLIKTRGQQVTLSCSPISGHRSVSWYQQTPGQGLQFLFEYFSETQRNKGNFPGRFSGRQFSNSRSEMNVSTLELGDSALYLCASSVPTGALDIQYFGAGTRLSVL.

This clone was detected a few times. This chain joins TRBV10-3 and TRBJ1-5; 7 bases map to TRBD1. The CDR3 length is 13 residues. V was pared by 10 bases and J by 3 bases, with 6 bases of the junction left unmatched. Per germline, CDR1 ENHRY and CDR2 SYGVKD. The CDR3 nucleotides read TGTGCCACCACAGGGGACATCAATCAGCCCCAGCATTTT. This translates into CATTGDINQPQHF.

The chain recombines TRBV14 with TRBJ2-1; D not certain. The CDR3 runs 13 residues. With 0 bases removed from V and 7 bases from J, the gap between germline ends came to 7 bases. The germline CDR1 and CDR2 sequences are SGHDN and FVKESK. The chain's CDR3 is CASSQDLANEQFF. The CDR3 DNA reads as TGTGCCAGCAGCCAAGATCTCGCTAATGAGCAGTTCTTC.

This clone was counted between two and nine times. J is TRBJ2-5 and V is TRBV4-2; TRBD2 agrees at 7 bases. From germline, CDR1 is LGHNA and CDR2 YNFKEQ. There are 19 residues in the CDR3. The junction had 18 bases not matched to a gene; V was cut back by 0 bases and J by 5 bases. The CDR3 DNA sequence: TGTGCCAGCAGCCAAGAACGTGACAACAGCGGGGTATGGAGGGAGACCCAGTACTTC. Residues: CASSQERDNSGVWRETQYF.

The chain recombines TRBV4-1 with TRBJ2-5; either TRBD1 or TRBD2 may supply D (5 bases each). Trimming removed 6 bases from V and 6 bases from J, with 20 bases in between. The CDR3 sequence is 15 residues long. The germline V gene encodes CDR1 MGHRA and CDR2 YSYEKL. The CDR3 DNA follows: TGCGCCAGCAGGGCCACATTCCGGGACGGGAAGACCCAGTACTTC. Residues: CASRATFRDGKTQYF.